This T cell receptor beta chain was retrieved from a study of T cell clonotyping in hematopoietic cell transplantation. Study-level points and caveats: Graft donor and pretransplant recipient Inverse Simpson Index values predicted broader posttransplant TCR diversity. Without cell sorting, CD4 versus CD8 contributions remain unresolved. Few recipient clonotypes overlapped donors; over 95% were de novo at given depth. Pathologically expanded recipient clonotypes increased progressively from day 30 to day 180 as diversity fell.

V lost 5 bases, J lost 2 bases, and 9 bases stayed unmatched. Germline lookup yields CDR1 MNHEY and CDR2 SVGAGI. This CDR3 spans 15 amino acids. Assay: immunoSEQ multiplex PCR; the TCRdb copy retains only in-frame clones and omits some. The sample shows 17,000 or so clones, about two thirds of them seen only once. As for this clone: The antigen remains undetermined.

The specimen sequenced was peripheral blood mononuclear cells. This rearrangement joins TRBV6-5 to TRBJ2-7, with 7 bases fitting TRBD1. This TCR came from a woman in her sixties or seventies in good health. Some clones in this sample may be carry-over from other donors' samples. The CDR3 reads CASSPFGTAPYEQYF. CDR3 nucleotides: TGTGCCAGCAGTCCCTTCGGGACAGCTCCCTACGAGCAGTACTTC.